These 4 T cell receptor beta chains came from one sample sequenced in a study of response to subunit inactivated influenza vaccine. A single record per CDR3 protein comes from TCRdb applying MiXCR to the RT-PCR reads. The sample has 860,000 or so distinct CDR3 sequences, 20% to 25% seen once. The input for sequencing was PBMCs from blood, taken around 5 days after vaccination. These receptors all come from a man between 45 and 60 years old who received an inactivated influenza vaccine.

This clonotype occurred a few times. The V call is TRBV12-3 or TRBV12-4, the J call TRBJ2-5; D remains unclear. The CDR3 length is 9 residues. The CDR3 DNA follows: TGTGGGGCGCGGGAGACCCAGTACTTC. Translated: CGARETQYF.

This clonotype was recorded once. V usage is TRBV10-2 and J usage is TRBJ1-3; D ambiguous. In germline, CDR1 is WSHSY, CDR2 SAAADI. This CDR3 is 15 amino acids long. V lost 3 bases, J lost 1 base, and 10 bases lay in between. Here the CDR3 reads CASSDARISGNTIYF. CDR3 in DNA: TGCGCCAGCAGTGACGCCAGAATATCTGGAAACACCATATATTTT.

This rearrangement joins TRBV9 to TRBJ1-4, with a weak D call TRBD1 (5 bases). V lost 0 bases and J 11 bases, leaving 20 bases between the germline ends. From germline, CDR1 is SGDLS and CDR2 YYNGEE. The CDR3 covers 16 residues. The CDR3 region has the DNA TGTGCCAGCAGCGTAGCGTCGGATCGAGGGACGGGGAAACTGTTTTTT. It encodes CASSVASDRGTGKLFF. Supplemented by reference TRBV9 and TRBJ1-4, the full variable domain reads DSGVTQTPKHLITATGQRVTLRCSPRSGDLSVYWYQQSLDQGLQFLIQYYNGEERAKGNILERFSAQQFPDLHSELNLSSLELGDSALYFCASSVASDRGTGKLFFGSGTQLSVL.

This clonotype appeared a few times. The J gene is TRBJ2-5, the V gene TRBV20-1; the match to TRBD2 covers 10 bases. CDR3 length equals 15 residues. V gave up 1 base and J gave up 5 bases; unmatched junction bases: 7. CDR1 and CDR2 from the germline V gene are DFQATT and SNEGSKA (reference sequence). The CDR3 is CSARGGAGGPETQYF. The CDR3 coding sequence is TGCAGTGCTAGAGGAGGAGCGGGGGGGCCGGAGACCCAGTACTTC.